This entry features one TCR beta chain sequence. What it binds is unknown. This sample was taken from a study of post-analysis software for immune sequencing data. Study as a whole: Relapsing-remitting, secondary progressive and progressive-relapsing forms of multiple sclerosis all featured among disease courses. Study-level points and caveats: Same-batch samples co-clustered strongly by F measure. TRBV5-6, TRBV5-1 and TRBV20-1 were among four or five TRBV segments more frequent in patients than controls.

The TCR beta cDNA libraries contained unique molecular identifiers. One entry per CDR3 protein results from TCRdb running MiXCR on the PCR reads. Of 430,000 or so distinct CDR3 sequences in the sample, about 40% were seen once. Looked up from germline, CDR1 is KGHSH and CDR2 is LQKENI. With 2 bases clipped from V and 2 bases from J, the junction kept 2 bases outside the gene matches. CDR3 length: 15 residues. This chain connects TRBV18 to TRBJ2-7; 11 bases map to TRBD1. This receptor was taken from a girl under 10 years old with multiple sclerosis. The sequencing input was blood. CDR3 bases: TGTGCCAGCTCACCAGGACAGGGGGCACCCTACGAGCAGTACTTC. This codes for CASSPGQGAPYEQYF.